This T cell receptor (beta chain) was sequenced during a study of T-cell memory formation after mild COVID-19. A 5'RACE reaction primed in the constant segment made cDNA libraries of TCR alpha and TCR beta, and these carried sample barcodes and UMIs. TCRdb re-derived calls from the 5' RACE reads in MiXCR, one entry per CDR3 protein. The data show around 200,000 distinct CDR3 sequences, around 30% seen once. This clonotype was observed a few times. Per germline, CDR1 SGHTA and CDR2 FQGTGA. CDR3 length equals 13 residues. V dropped 5 bases and J dropped 6; count of bases not matched to a gene: 5. Sequenced sample: PBMCs or a T cell subset sorted from them (not recorded which). This chain uses TRBV7-3 with TRBJ2-3; 7 bases map to TRBD2. The sequence came from an adult woman who had mild COVID-19 (a few samples of this study predate the infection). Cell type and time point are not known. The CDR3 reads CASSRGLVDTQYF. DNA for the CDR3: TGTGCCAGCAGCCGCGGACTAGTGGATACGCAGTATTTT.